A single sample gave rise to the 10 T cell receptor beta chains below, sequenced in a study of human T cells and chemical hapten exposure. Stated time point: patch test 3, about 24 weeks after DPC sensitization. Treatment meaning: therapeutic diphenylcyclopropenone sensitization with weekly scalp DPC. Each CDR3 protein gets one entry after TCRdb re-called the RACE reads with MiXCR. The data contain 130,000 or so distinct CDR3 sequences, 10% to 12% of them singletons. The sample was whole blood, taken in connection with sensitization to the hapten diphenylcyclopropenone (DPC). The receptors were gathered from a woman aged 45 to 65 with alopecia areata. Some clones in this sample may be carry-over from other donors' samples.

The J gene is TRBJ1-1, the V gene TRBV5-1; 9 bases are a match to TRBD1. The CDR3 sequence is 14 residues long. J was trimmed by 4 bases and V by 4 bases; bases with no gene match: 5. Germline V lookup: CDR1 SGHRS, CDR2 YFSETQ. As DNA, the CDR3 is TGCGCCAGCAGCACAGGACAGGGGAGCACTGAAGCTTTCTTT. Amino acid sequence: CASSTGQGSTEAFF.

The CDR3 protein is CASSLGQGPGNTIYF. The CDR3 DNA sequence: TGCGCCAGCAGCTTGGGGCAGGGACCTGGAAACACCATATATTTT. The chain has TRBV5-1 and TRBJ1-3; D is perhaps TRBD1 (5 bases). The CDR3 is made up of 15 amino acids. Per the germline V gene, CDR1 is SGHRS and CDR2 is YFSETQ. Trimming removed 0 bases at V and 2 bases at J, with 9 bases between.

The chain joins TRBV24-1 to TRBJ2-2; D gene ambiguous. CDR1 is KGHDR and CDR2 is SFDVKD in the germline V gene. Trimming removed 2 bases at V and 4 bases at J, with 7 bases between. This CDR3 is built from 14 residues. This CDR3 is CATSDYPGTGELFF. CDR3 sequence (DNA): TGTGCCACCAGTGATTATCCCGGCACCGGGGAGCTGTTTTTT.

This chain links TRBV20-1 with TRBJ1-6; 7 nucleotides line up with TRBD1. The CDR3 is 15 residues long. CDR1 and CDR2 (germline): DFQATT, SNEGSKA (reference sequence). V was clipped by 4 bases and J by 9 bases; unmatched bases: 12. CDR3: CSATRQGPYASPLHF. The CDR3 DNA is TGCAGTGCTACACGACAGGGTCCTTATGCTTCACCCCTCCACTTT.

This clonotype was counted a few times. The chain uses TRBV28 and TRBJ2-6, with a possible D match to TRBD1 (6 bases). Germline V lookup: CDR1 MDHEN, CDR2 SYDVKM. V lost 4 bases and J lost 0, with 16 bases in between. The CDR3 has 18 residues. CDR3 DNA sequence: TGTGCCAGCAGTTGGCCGGGACACCCAAGCTCTGGGGCCAACGTCCTGACTTTC. This gives the protein CASSWPGHPSSGANVLTF. Based on the CDR3 plus reference TRBV28 and TRBJ2-6, the full variable domain is DVKVTQSSRYLVKRTGEKVFLECVQDMDHENMFWYRQDPGLGLRLIYFSYDVKMKEKGDIPEGYSVSREKKERFSLILESASTNQTSMYLCASSWPGHPSSGANVLTFGAGSRLTVL.

This clonotype was counted at least ten times. The rearrangement joins TRBV12-3 or TRBV12-4 to TRBJ2-2, with no clear D. The CDR3 totals 12 residues. V lost 8 bases and J 7 bases, leaving 11 bases between the germline ends. CDR3 DNA sequence: TGTGCCAGCGGGAATCTGGTCGGGGAGCTGTTTTTT. Residues: CASGNLVGELFF.

This sequence joins TRBV15 and TRBJ1-5; maybe TRBD1 (6 bases). This CDR3 spans 16 amino acids. Germline assignment: CDR1 LNHNV and CDR2 YYDKDF (reference sequence). Trimming took 4 bases from V and 0 from J, leaving 13 bases between them. The CDR3 nucleotides read TGTGCCACCAGCACTAACAGGGATTATAGCAATCAGCCCCAGCATTTT. It translates to CATSTNRDYSNQPQHF.

This clonotype appeared a few times. The V gene is TRBV20-1, the J gene TRBJ2-7; D uncertain. The V and J ends lost 0 bases and 2 bases respectively, with 8 bases between them. Germline V lookup: CDR1 DFQATT, CDR2 SNEGSKA (reference sequence). The CDR3 has 13 amino acids. CDR3: CSARDPLTYEQYF. The CDR3 bases are TGCAGTGCTAGAGATCCCCTCACCTACGAGCAGTACTTC.

This clonotype has a count of ten or more. This chain connects TRBV9 to TRBJ2-1; D may be TRBD1 (5 bases). The CDR3 extends over 16 amino acids. The ends were cut back, 0 bases at V and 1 base at J, with 11 bases in the middle. Germline V gene sequence: CDR1 SGDLS, CDR2 YYNGEE. As DNA, the CDR3 is TGTGCCAGCAGCGTAGAAGGGCAGGGTTCCTACAATGAGCAGTTCTTC. Translation gives CASSVEGQGSYNEQFF. The full variable domain, completed using reference TRBV9 and TRBJ2-1, is DSGVTQTPKHLITATGQRVTLRCSPRSGDLSVYWYQQSLDQGLQFLIQYYNGEERAKGNILERFSAQQFPDLHSELNLSSLELGDSALYFCASSVEGQGSYNEQFFGPGTRLTVL.

Ten or more counts support this clonotype. The chain links TRBV12-3 or TRBV12-4 to TRBJ2-7; D tentatively fits TRBD1 or TRBD2 (6 bases each). V lost 6 bases, J lost 5 bases, and 11 bases lay in between. CDR3 length equals 12 residues. CDR3 sequence reads: CASRSGGHEQYF. As DNA, the CDR3 is TGTGCCAGCAGGTCCGGGGGCCACGAGCAGTACTTC.